This T cell receptor (beta chain) appears in the sequencing data of a study of blood T cell repertoires in COVID-19. Across the study: Nucleic acid was either cDNA or gDNA, and it came from T cells, B-cell-depleted T cells, or PBMCs.

With V trimmed by 9 bases and J by 6 bases, 8 bases remained unmatched. CDR3 length: 13 residues. Germline lookup yields CDR1 LNHDA and CDR2 SQIVND (reference sequence). Per the authors' pipeline: Amplification of reference gene primers provided the estimated nucleated cell counts. Clones were sequenced by immunoSEQ multiplex PCR, and TCRdb holds only the in-frame ones, with some missing. V and J calls and clone size are as listed in that table; D and trimming were resolved from the DNA. The table lists 150,000 to 170,000 clones, 76% of them singletons, with about 4% in the top ten. This clone was seen a handful of times.

The sequence came from a woman older than 75 with acute or convalescent COVID-19. The sequenced sample consisted of peripheral blood. V and J are TRBV19 and TRBJ1-2; 9 bases line up with TRBD1. This chain's CDR3 is CASHRGPVDGYTF. CDR3 bases: TGTGCCAGCCACAGGGGGCCCGTTGATGGCTACACCTTC.